Listed below are T cell receptor beta chains from one sample, sequenced in a study of breast tumors, draining lymph nodes, adjacent tissues. TCRdb fed the multiplex PCR reads into MiXCR, producing one record per CDR3 protein. The table lists 130,000 or so distinct CDR3 sequences, 20% to 25% of them singletons, with roughly 2.5% in the top ten. Sequenced input: axillary lymph node tissue. Source of these receptors: a female donor with breast cancer. Some clones in this sample may be carry-over from other donors' samples. Each CDR3 is given without its conserved first and last residue. Each record gives: V gene, clone size, CDR3 protein. Clone size is stated in some rows and not others, as once, few, many or a class when expanded.

v_call: TRBV20-1; clone_size: many; cdr3_aa: SARTAAGGVHNEQF
v_call: TRBV12-3/TRBV12-4; clone_size: many; cdr3_aa: ASSLKGQGALGYT
v_call: TRBV6-6; clone_size: -; cdr3_aa: ASSYLTGMANQPQH
v_call: TRBV28; clone_size: many; cdr3_aa: AIKEDRVYGYT
v_call: TRBV7-2; clone_size: many; cdr3_aa: ASSGGLGGSYNEQF
v_call: TRBV2; clone_size: many; cdr3_aa: ASSEAQGPNEKLF
v_call: TRBV10-3; clone_size: many; cdr3_aa: AISESRATNEKLF
v_call: TRBV20-1; clone_size: many; cdr3_aa: SARRAGANVLT
v_call: TRBV11-2; clone_size: many; cdr3_aa: ASSLDRTSYEQY
v_call: TRBV30; clone_size: few; cdr3_aa: AWDTASGNTIY
v_call: TRBV5-1; clone_size: many; cdr3_aa: ASSPTTSGGNEQF
v_call: TRBV5-1; clone_size: many; cdr3_aa: ASSTQGPWDEKLF
v_call: TRBV20-1; clone_size: many; cdr3_aa: SARGGGGMSSYNEQF
v_call: TRBV6-5; clone_size: -; cdr3_aa: ASSPDRAGTSGVTDTQY
v_call: TRBV19; clone_size: once; cdr3_aa: ASSLGTGHNQSQH
v_call: TRBV20-1; clone_size: -; cdr3_aa: SARSTGDAGPFGNQPQH
v_call: TRBV2; clone_size: many; cdr3_aa: ASRKRGTDTQY
v_call: TRBV20-1; clone_size: many; cdr3_aa: SAVPGTGPTDTQY
v_call: TRBV11-3; clone_size: many; cdr3_aa: ASSRQRLAGADTQY
v_call: TRBV20-1; clone_size: many; cdr3_aa: SASRALEGANVLT
v_call: TRBV29-1; clone_size: many; cdr3_aa: SVWDGGNTIY
v_call: TRBV2; clone_size: many; cdr3_aa: ASSTGTGTLEQY
v_call: TRBV5-6; clone_size: -; cdr3_aa: ASSLAGLAGKNTGELF
v_call: TRBV19; clone_size: few; cdr3_aa: ASSIWQGERNTIY
v_call: TRBV18; clone_size: many; cdr3_aa: ASSPGAGGKEPLH
v_call: TRBV20-1; clone_size: many; cdr3_aa: SARKPTDTQY
v_call: TRBV11-1; clone_size: many; cdr3_aa: ASSRRQGGAYEQY
v_call: TRBV9; clone_size: -; cdr3_aa: ASSGGTSGLTDTQY
v_call: TRBV30; clone_size: few; cdr3_aa: AWTMDLNQPQH
v_call: TRBV9; clone_size: many; cdr3_aa: ASSVGAGATNEKLF
v_call: TRBV2; clone_size: many; cdr3_aa: ATRRQGNSYEQY